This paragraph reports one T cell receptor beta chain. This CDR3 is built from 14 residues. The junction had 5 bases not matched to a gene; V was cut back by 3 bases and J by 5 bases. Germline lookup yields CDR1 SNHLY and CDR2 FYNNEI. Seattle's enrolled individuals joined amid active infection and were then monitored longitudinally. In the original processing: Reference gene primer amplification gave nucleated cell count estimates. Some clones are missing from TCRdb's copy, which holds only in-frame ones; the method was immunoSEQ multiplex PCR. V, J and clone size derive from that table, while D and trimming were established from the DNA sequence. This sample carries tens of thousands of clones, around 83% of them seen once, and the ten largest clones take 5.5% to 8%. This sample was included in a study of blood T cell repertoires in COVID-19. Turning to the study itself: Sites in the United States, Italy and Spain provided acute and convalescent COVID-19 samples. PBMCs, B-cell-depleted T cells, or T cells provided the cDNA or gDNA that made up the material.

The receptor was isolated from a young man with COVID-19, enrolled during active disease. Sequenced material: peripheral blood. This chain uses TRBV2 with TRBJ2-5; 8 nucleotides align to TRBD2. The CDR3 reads CASSDPSGSETQYF. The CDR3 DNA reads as TGTGCCAGCAGTGACCCCAGCGGGAGTGAGACCCAGTACTTC.